This T cell receptor beta chain was identified during a study of cytomegalovirus exposure and HLA in healthy donors. The study, taken as a whole, reports: Accounts indicate the classifier identified cytomegalovirus status with strong specificity and sensitivity. Several top significant clusters appeared, in a later analysis, to be linked to common viral pathogens.

In the case of this clone: Its matching antigen is unknown.

The CDR3 spans 14 residues. Germline trimming cut 4 bases from V and 5 bases from J; bases unmatched to any gene: 7. CDR1 SNHLY and CDR2 FYNNEI come from the germline V gene. Both 60 Vbeta primers and 13 Jbeta primers went into the PCR. In the study's own analysis: In a later analysis, some 80 million unique TCR beta chains included roughly 11 million shared by two or more donors. Clones were sequenced by immunoSEQ multiplex PCR, and TCRdb holds only the in-frame ones, with some missing. V and J calls and clone size come straight from that table; D and trimming were deduced from the DNA. The data hold roughly 88,000 clones, with more than 75% observed a single time.

This receptor was identified in a man aged 25 to 40 in good health and CMV-seropositive. The gene calls are TRBV2 and TRBJ1-2; 7 nucleotides line up with TRBD1. Material: PBMCs. The CDR3 here is CASSGQGGSYGYTF. The CDR3 DNA follows: TGTGCCAGCAGTGGACAGGGAGGTTCGTATGGCTACACCTTC.